Listed below are T cell receptor beta chains from one sample, sequenced in a study of CD8+ T cells in alopecia areata. This table comes from immunoSEQ multiplex PCR, and its TCRdb copy is limited to in-frame clones, with some not included. The profile shows 100,000 to 150,000 clones, about 51% of them singletons. Sequenced material: NKG2D-low CD8+ T cells sorted from blood. The receptor source for this set is a human donor with alopecia areata. CDR3s include the opening cysteine and the closing phenylalanine or tryptophan. A D gene is named only where the DNA matches it firmly. The size of a clone is reported for some rows only, either as once, few or many, or as a class for expanded clones.

d_call clone_size j_call v_call cdr3_aa cdr3_nt
TRBD2 NA TRBJ2-3 TRBV6-5 CASSRPGLSTDTQYF TGTGCCAGCAGTAGACCGGGACTATCCACAGATACGCAGTATTTT
TRBD1 NA TRBJ2-7 TRBV28 CASTHGTGVAYEQYF TGTGCCAGCACCCACGGGACAGGGGTGGCCTACGAGCAGTACTTC
NA few TRBJ1-1 TRBV29-1 CSGVGQMNTEAFF TGCAGCGGAGTGGGTCAGATGAACACTGAAGCTTTCTTT
TRBD1 few TRBJ2-1 TRBV29-1 CSAAGTGLGNEQFF TGCAGCGCTGCGGGGACAGGGCTAGGGAATGAGCAGTTCTTC
NA few TRBJ2-3 TRBV5-4 CASSFRDTQYF TGTGCCAGCAGCTTTAGAGATACGCAGTATTTT
TRBD2 NA TRBJ2-5 TRBV29-1 CSVEGLAGPVVGQETQYF TGCAGCGTTGAAGGGCTAGCGGGTCCCGTCGTCGGGCAAGAGACCCAGTACTTC
TRBD1 few TRBJ2-3 TRBV29-1 CSVPAGGRTDTQYF TGCAGCGTCCCTGCAGGGGGCCGGACAGATACGCAGTATTTT
TRBD2 NA TRBJ2-1 TRBV28 CASSSGTSGTYNEQFF TGTGCCAGCAGTTCCGGGACTAGCGGAACTTACAATGAGCAGTTCTTC
NA NA TRBJ2-1 TRBV29-1 CSAVGRDGVNEQFF TGCAGCGCCGTGGGGCGGGATGGGGTCAATGAGCAGTTCTTC
TRBD2 once TRBJ2-5 TRBV2 CASSGGWQETQYF TGTGCCAGCAGCGGGGGGTGGCAAGAGACCCAGTACTTC
NA NA TRBJ2-7 TRBV30 CAWSVTYEQYF TGTGCCTGGAGTGTAACCTACGAGCAGTACTTC
TRBD1 NA TRBJ1-2 TRBV23-1 CASSQLTGDYGYTF TGCGCCAGCAGTCAATTGACAGGGGACTATGGCTACACCTTC
TRBD2 NA TRBJ2-1 TRBV27 CATTSGVYNEQFF TGTGCCACGACTAGCGGGGTTTACAATGAGCAGTTCTTC
NA NA TRBJ2-7 TRBV29-1 CSVEDGAPYEQYF TGCAGCGTTGAAGATGGGGCACCCTACGAGCAGTACTTC
NA NA TRBJ1-1 TRBV29-1 CSVLETQDTEAFF TGCAGCGTGTTGGAAACTCAGGATACTGAAGCTTTCTTT
NA NA TRBJ2-5 TRBV11-2 CASSTPLVETQYF TGTGCCAGCAGCACACCCCTCGTAGAGACCCAGTACTTC
TRBD2 NA TRBJ2-3 TRBV18 CASRREIVDTQYF TGTGCCAGCAGGCGGGAGATAGTAGATACGCAGTATTTT
NA few TRBJ2-5 TRBV7-8 CASSLDLETQYF TGTGCCAGCAGCTTAGATCTTGAGACCCAGTACTTC
NA NA TRBJ2-2 TRBV29-1 CSVTGGAGELFF TGCAGCGTCACCGGTGGGGCCGGGGAGCTGTTTTTT
NA NA TRBJ2-5 TRBV11-2 CASSLGFSEETQYF TGTGCCAGCAGCTTAGGGTTTAGCGAAGAGACCCAGTACTTC
NA NA TRBJ2-7 TRBV20-1 CSASPSWEQYF TGCAGTGCTAGTCCCTCTTGGGAGCAGTACTTC
TRBD2 NA TRBJ2-1 TRBV2 CAGDSGLDYNEQFF TGTGCCGGAGACTCGGGACTAGACTACAATGAGCAGTTCTTC
NA NA TRBJ2-7 TRBV14 CASSQAGPSWWEQYF TGTGCCAGCAGCCAAGCAGGGCCCAGTTGGTGGGAGCAGTACTTC
NA NA TRBJ1-1 TRBV27 CASGEGGVAEAFF TGTGCCAGCGGCGAAGGGGGAGTCGCTGAAGCTTTCTTT